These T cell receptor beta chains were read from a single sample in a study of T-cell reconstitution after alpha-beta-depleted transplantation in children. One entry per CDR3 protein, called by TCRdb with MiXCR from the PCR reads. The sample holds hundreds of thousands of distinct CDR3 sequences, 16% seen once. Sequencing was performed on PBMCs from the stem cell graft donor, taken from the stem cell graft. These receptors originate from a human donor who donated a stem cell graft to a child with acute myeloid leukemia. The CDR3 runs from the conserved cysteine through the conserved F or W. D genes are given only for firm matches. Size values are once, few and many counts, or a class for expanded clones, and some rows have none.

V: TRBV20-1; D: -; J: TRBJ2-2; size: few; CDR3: CSAQADRSTGELFF; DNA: TGCAGTGCTCAAGCGGACAGATCCACCGGGGAGCTGTTTTTT
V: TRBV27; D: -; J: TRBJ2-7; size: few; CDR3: CASSLSPGAHEQYF; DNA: TGTGCCAGCAGTTTATCTCCTGGGGCCCACGAGCAGTACTTC
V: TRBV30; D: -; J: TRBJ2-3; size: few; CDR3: CAWSPGSTDTQYF; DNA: TGTGCCTGGAGCCCAGGGAGCACAGATACGCAGTATTTT
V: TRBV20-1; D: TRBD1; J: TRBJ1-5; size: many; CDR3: CSAAGTGRGNQPQHF; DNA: TGCAGTGCAGCCGGGACAGGGCGGGGCAATCAGCCCCAGCATTTT
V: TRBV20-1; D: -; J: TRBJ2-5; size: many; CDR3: CSARVAGETQYF; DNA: TGCAGTGCTAGAGTGGCGGGGGAGACCCAGTACTTC
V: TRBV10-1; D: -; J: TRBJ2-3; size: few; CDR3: CASSDGGTDTQYF; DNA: TGCGCCAGCAGTGATGGGGGCACAGATACGCAGTATTTT
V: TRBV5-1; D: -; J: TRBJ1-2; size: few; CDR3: CASSLELPNYGYTF; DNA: TGCGCCAGCAGCTTAGAGTTACCCAACTATGGCTACACCTTC
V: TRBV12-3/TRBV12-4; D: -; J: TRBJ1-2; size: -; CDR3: CASSRSPDYGYTF; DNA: TGTGCCAGCAGTCGATCTCCGGACTATGGCTACACCTTC
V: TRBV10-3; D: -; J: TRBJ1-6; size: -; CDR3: CAISRQPTQGSPLHF; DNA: TGTGCCATCAGCAGACAGCCCACGCAAGGTTCACCCCTCCACTTT
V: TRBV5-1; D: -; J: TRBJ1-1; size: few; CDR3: CASSLALGAPYEAFF; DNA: TGCGCCAGCAGCTTGGCGTTAGGGGCACCCTATGAAGCTTTCTTT
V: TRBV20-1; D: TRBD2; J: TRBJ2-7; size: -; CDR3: CSAVHSGGSYSYEQYF; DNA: TGCAGTGCTGTCCATAGCGGGGGGTCCTATTCCTACGAGCAGTACTTC
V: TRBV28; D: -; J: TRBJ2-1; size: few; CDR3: CASSLHRSNWEQFF; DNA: TGTGCCAGCAGTCTACACAGGAGTAACTGGGAGCAGTTCTTC
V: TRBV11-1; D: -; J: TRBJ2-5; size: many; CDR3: CASRTGIGTPPERSTQYF; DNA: TGTGCCAGCAGGACCGGGATAGGGACACCTCCGGAACGGTCGACCCAGTACTTC
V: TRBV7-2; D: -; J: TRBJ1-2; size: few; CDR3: CASSLVRGDGYTF; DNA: TGTGCCAGCAGCTTAGTGCGGGGCGATGGCTACACCTTC
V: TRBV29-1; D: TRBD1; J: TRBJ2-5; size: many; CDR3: CSVDPDRVQETQYF; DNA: TGCAGCGTTGACCCGGACAGGGTCCAAGAGACCCAGTACTTC
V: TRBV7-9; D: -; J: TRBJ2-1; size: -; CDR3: CASSSRAYRNEQFF; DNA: TGTGCCAGCAGCTCCCGGGCTTACAGGAATGAGCAGTTCTTC
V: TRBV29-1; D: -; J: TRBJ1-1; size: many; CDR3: CSVEVQGNTEAFF; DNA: TGCAGCGTTGAAGTACAGGGGAACACTGAAGCTTTCTTT
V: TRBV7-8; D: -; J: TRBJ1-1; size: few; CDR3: CASSLYENTEAFF; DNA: TGTGCCAGCAGCTTATATGAGAACACTGAAGCTTTCTTT
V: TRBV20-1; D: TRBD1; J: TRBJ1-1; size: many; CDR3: CSARQGRVVTEAFF; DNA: TGCAGTGCTCGACAGGGAAGGGTTGTAACTGAAGCTTTCTTT
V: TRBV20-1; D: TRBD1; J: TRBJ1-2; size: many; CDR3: CSARDGGQGGYTF; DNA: TGCAGTGCTAGAGATGGCGGACAGGGCGGCTACACCTTC
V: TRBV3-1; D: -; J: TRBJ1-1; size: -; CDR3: CASSQETAEAFF; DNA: TGTGCCAGCAGCCAAGAGACGGCTGAAGCTTTCTTT
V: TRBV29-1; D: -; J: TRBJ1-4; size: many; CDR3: CSVTLYGIHEKLFF; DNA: TGCAGCGTCACCTTATACGGAATCCATGAAAAACTGTTTTTT